This T cell receptor (beta chain) was obtained from a study of identifying expanded T cells in peripheral blood. Study results and caveats: Technical replicates showed 0.9 to 1.5 changed clones; about two weeks about 16.4; four weeks 19. Variance in clone template counts between approximately two-week samples significantly increased with total template count across all healthy donors.

This clone turned up a few times. The antigen is not known. This table comes from immunoSEQ multiplex PCR, and its TCRdb copy is limited to in-frame clones, with some not included. This sample yields more than 75,000 clones, of which approximately 84% are seen a single time; 4.5% to 7% belongs to the top ten. Collection occurred without any documented infections or immune events in donors. The specimen was blood. The sequence derives from a person aged 18-70 years in good health.

CDR3 bases: TGTGCCAGCAGCCGGAGAAATTTTGGTGTCGGGGAGCTGTTTTTT. Protein product: CASSRRNFGVGELFF. The chain has TRBV7-9 and TRBJ2-2; D is unclear. The CDR3 totals 15 residues. V lost 5 bases and J lost 7, with 17 bases in between. The germline CDR1 and CDR2 sequences are SEHNR and FQNEAQ (reference sequence). The entire variable domain, with the rest obtained from reference TRBV7-9 and TRBJ2-2, is as follows: DTGVSQNPRHKITKRGQNVTFRCDPISEHNRLYWYRQTLGQGPEFLTYFQNEAQLEKSRLLSDRFSAERPKGSFSTLEIQRTEQGDSAMYLCASSRRNFGVGELFFGEGSRLTVL.